This TCR beta chain appears in the sequencing data of a study of T cells in Graves' hyperthyroidism and ophthalmopathy (dated by TCRdb to 2018 to 2020). In the study overall: Peripheral blood samples were taken at the time of initial diagnosis, prior to any treatment. A discovery cohort of approximately 97 patients, approximately 45 with Graves' ophthalmopathy and 55 to 60 with stable Graves' hyperthyroidism, was used to find distinguishing TCR V-J signatures. Prospective prediction of ophthalmopathy was tested in an independent validation cohort of approximately 19 hyperthyroidism patients and 17 patients who later progressed to ophthalmopathy. The 75 to 100 discovery patients were randomly split 7:3 into training and test sets. In about 6 Graves' hyperthyroidism patients, the study also compared T-cell repertoires from thyroid tissue with T-cell repertoires from blood. Following sampling, methimazole starting at 30 mg daily was given to hyperthyroidism patients, and high-dose intravenous methylprednisolone was given to ophthalmopathy patients. The paper describes TCR Vbeta CDR3 sequencing of 140 or so peripheral blood samples, made up of fewer than 50 ophthalmopathy patients, some 80 hyperthyroidism patients and 17 progressor patients. Results the study describes overall, beyond this receptor: In validation, progression to ophthalmopathy was predicted by the model with 70.59% sensitivity and about 72% specificity, a median of about 6 months before onset. Sample size was not statistically predetermined, and investigators were not blinded to group allocation. Most expanded thyroid clonotypes (frequency above 0.001) were also detected in blood, a finding suggesting that blood repertoires may reflect thyroid immune responses. A 13 V-J signature model separated ophthalmopathy from stable hyperthyroidism, with roughly 88% sensitivity and 81.08% specificity in cross-validation and 80%/75% in testing.

The CDR3 covers 15 residues, taking in both the cysteine and the phenylalanine. The entry retains the CDR3 DNA only, 45 bases that are in frame from base 1. V lost 3 bases and J lost 7 bases, and the count of bases not matched to a germline gene is 9. The germline V gene sets CDR1 to SGDLS and CDR2 to YYNGEE. This clonotype has a handful of counts. Its antigen is not yet known. No per-base quality is available; no much larger clone lies one base away. Ophthalmopathy patients had moderately to severely active disease, Clinical Activity Score of at least 3, NOSPECS grade of at least 4, and duration under 3 months. Exclusion was applied to patients with uncontrolled infections, other autoimmune diseases, pregnancy or lactation. Diagnoses relied on clinical symptoms, serum thyroxine and TRAb, thyroid ultrasound and orbital computed tomography. Ficoll-Paque density gradient centrifugation was used to isolate PBMCs from 9.5 to 10 ml of fresh peripheral blood. Total RNA was extracted with Trizol reagent, and quality was checked on an Agilent 2100 Bioanalyzer.

The TCR beta CDR3 regions were amplified from the RNA transcripts. The TCR CDR3 was subjected to a first round of RT-PCR using the HTBI primer set and the Qiagen OneStep RT-PCR kit. Libraries were constructed in a second round of multiplex PCR, after which size selection and purification were carried out. Libraries were sequenced paired-end with 100 bp reads on an Illumina HiSeq2000. The published analysis was carried out like this. Raw data were processed with SOAPnuke, discarding reads with adapters, uncalled bases, mean Phred below 15, or no exact constant-primer or identifier match. COPE v1.2.5 was used to merge the high-quality paired reads, and each unique nucleotide sequence was defined as a clonotype. MiTCR v1.1 was used to align clonotypes to the IMGT TRBV, TRBD and TRBJ reference segments. Only V-J combinations with frequency above 0.0001, covering 98% to 99.2% of repertoires, were analysed. A TCS score was defined as the ratio of F50 (clonal expansion) to E x V (chaos), with BLOSUM62-based TCRdist applied between CDR3 peptides within each V-J. Welch's t-statistics and random forest reduced around 550 V-J features to 13, which were used in a naive Bayes classifier (R e1071). TCRdb itself trimmed the public reads at Q25 with fastp, ran MiXCR and retained productive beta chains. For every CDR3 protein sequence, its rows merge into one entry that carries the most common genes and DNA. TCRdb's processing, not the authors', yielded these V and J calls. The sample table lists approximately 600,000 distinct CDR3 sequences, around 20% of them with a count of one. Jointly, the top ten make up around a third of the sample.

The receptor chain draws on TRBV9 and TRBJ1-5, with 8 central nucleotides matching TRBD1. The sequenced sample was blood. The TCR comes from a man younger than 40 with Graves' ophthalmopathy. The base sequence is TGTGCCAGCAGCGGTGGGACAGGCGCCGAACAGCCCCAGCATTTT. Protein translation: CASSGGTGAEQPQHF.